The rows below give T cell receptor beta chains drawn from one sample of a study of PD-1 blockade in classical Hodgkin lymphoma. Measured with immunoSEQ multiplex PCR; TCRdb has only the in-frame clones, and not every one. Of 14,000 or so clones in the sample, 83% are singletons; the top ten hold under 25%. The sample in question was peripheral blood mononuclear cells (PBMCs), obtained at baseline. Every receptor here comes from a human donor with classical Hodgkin lymphoma. Each CDR3 is given with its conserved first and last residue. A D gene is named only where the DNA matches it firmly. A clone size is listed for some rows: how often the clone was seen (once, few, many), or a class if it is expanded.

>TRBJ1-4|.|.|TRBV25-1
TGTGCCAGCAGTGAGGGCCGGGACGGGACAACTAATGAAAAACTGTTTTTT
CASSEGRDGTTNEKLFF
>TRBJ2-7|.|TRBD2|TRBV5-6
TGTGCCAGCAGCCGGGTCCTAGCGGGGGGCCGAAGCTCCTACGAGCAGTACTTC
CASSRVLAGGRSSYEQYF
>TRBJ2-2|once|.|TRBV7-9
TGTGCCAGCAAGCCTCTGGGGGCCGATTTGAACACCGGGGAGCTGTTTTTT
CASKPLGADLNTGELFF
>TRBJ1-1|.|.|TRBV29-1
TGCAGCGTTGGTCACAAGGAAAACACTGAAGCTTTCTTT
CSVGHKENTEAFF
>TRBJ1-6|.|TRBD1|TRBV28
TGTGCCAGCAGTCGACTTGACAGGGTAAACAATTCACCCCTCCACTTT
CASSRLDRVNNSPLHF
>TRBJ2-7|.|.|TRBV27
TGTGCCAGCAGTGCTTTCAGGGGCTCCTACGAGCAGTACTTC
CASSAFRGSYEQYF
>TRBJ2-5|.|.|TRBV5-1
TGCGCCAGCAGCTTGGAGGTGGGGCGAGAGACCCAGTACTTC
CASSLEVGRETQYF
>TRBJ1-2|few|TRBD1|TRBV6-5
TGTGCCAGCAGCCGGGACAGGGGTAACTATGGCTACACCTTC
CASSRDRGNYGYTF
>TRBJ2-1|.|.|TRBV19
TGTGCCAGTAGTATGGGGGGGCTATCCTACAATGAGCAGTTCTTC
CASSMGGLSYNEQFF
>TRBJ2-5|.|.|TRBV19
TGTGCCAGTAGTCTGGGGAGGCAAGAGACCCAGTACTTC
CASSLGRQETQYF
>TRBJ2-1|.|TRBD1|TRBV7-9
TGTGCCAGCAGCGGAAGCCAGGGGGTTCTACCGATCGGCAATGAGCAGTTCTTC
CASSGSQGVLPIGNEQFF
>TRBJ2-2|.|.|TRBV7-8
TGTGCCAGCAGCTTTGACACGGGGGGGGAGCTGTTTTTT
CASSFDTGGELFF
>TRBJ2-7|.|.|TRBV27
TGTGCCAGCAGTCAACCAGGGCGGTACGAGCAGTACTTC
CASSQPGRYEQYF
>TRBJ2-1|.|TRBD2|TRBV4-3
TGCGCCAGCAGCCAAGTCCTAGCGGGGGCACTCTCCCCCTACAATGAGCAGTTCTTC
CASSQVLAGALSPYNEQFF
>TRBJ2-5|.|TRBD2|TRBV19
TGTGCCAGTAGTATAGGTCCGGGGGGGCCGGAGACCCAGTACTTC
CASSIGPGGPETQYF
>TRBJ2-1|.|TRBD1|TRBV10-3
TGTGCCATCAGTGAGTCGGCAGGGGGCGTGGTAAGAAATGAGCAGTTCTTC
CAISESAGGVVRNEQFF
>TRBJ1-2|.|.|TRBV18
TGTGCCAGCTCACCTTCCGATGACGGGGGCGGCTATGGCTACACCTTC
CASSPSDDGGGYGYTF
>TRBJ2-1|.|.|TRBV27
TGTGCCAGCAGTTTGGATTACTACAATGAGCAGTTCTTC
CASSLDYYNEQFF
>TRBJ2-7|.|.|TRBV21-1
TGTGCCAGCAGCAAATGGAGAGGGGAGGGCTACGAGCAGTACTTC
CASSKWRGEGYEQYF
>TRBJ2-5|.|TRBD2|TRBV5-1
TGCGCCAGCAGCTTTGAGAGCGGGGGGATTTCTGAGACCCAGTACTTC
CASSFESGGISETQYF
>TRBJ2-7|.|.|TRBV7-8
TGTGCCAGCAGCTTATTGGCGGGTAGCTACGAGCAGTACTTC
CASSLLAGSYEQYF
>TRBJ1-1|.|.|TRBV28
TGTGCCAGCAGTTTCCGGGGTGCCACTGAAGCTTTCTTT
CASSFRGATEAFF